The 18 T cell receptor beta chains below were found in one sample sequenced in a study of response to subunit inactivated influenza vaccine. Using its own MiXCR run on the RT-PCR reads, TCRdb lists one record per CDR3 protein. The table records more than 700,000 distinct CDR3 sequences, 21% of them present only once. Sequencing used PBMCs from blood, obtained roughly 5 days after vaccination. The receptors shown here come from a man aged 50 to 59 who received an inactivated influenza vaccine.

J is TRBJ2-2 and V is TRBV5-1, with 11 nucleotides matching TRBD2. V shed 1 base, J shed 0 bases, and the junction held 2 bases outside the gene matches. Germline V CDR1 and CDR2: SGHRS, YFSETQ. This CDR3 comprises 17 residues. CDR3 nucleotide sequence: TGCGCCAGCAGCTTGATAGCGGGGGGGACGAACACCGGGGAGCTGTTTTTT. Translating gives CASSLIAGGTNTGELFF.

This clonotype was observed at least ten times. The CDR3 nucleotides read TGTGCCAGCAGTCTTACAGGGGGCTTATCACCCCTCCACTTT. Encoded protein: CASSLTGGLSPLHF. V usage is TRBV12-3 or TRBV12-4 and J usage is TRBJ1-6; 9 nucleotides line up with TRBD1. V dropped 5 bases and J dropped 10; count of bases not matched to a gene: 6. This CDR3 is 14 amino acids long.

This clonotype was counted between two and nine times. This chain links TRBV6-5 with TRBJ2-4; D is unresolved. Germline-derived CDR1 and CDR2 are MNHEY and SVGAGI. The CDR3 is 17 amino acids. V lost 0 bases and J lost 0, with 12 bases in between. The CDR3 DNA sequence: TGTGCCAGCAGTTACTCCTTGGGTCCTCTAGCCAAAAACATTCAGTACTTC. It codes for CASSYSLGPLAKNIQYF.

The rearrangement joins TRBV28 to TRBJ2-1, with D possibly being TRBD1 (6 bases). Per the germline V gene, CDR1 is MDHEN and CDR2 is SYDVKM. V was pared by 2 bases and J by 10 bases, with 18 bases between. The CDR3 consists of 15 residues. The CDR3 is CASSLSLTGFREQFF. CDR3 nucleotide sequence: TGTGCCAGCAGTTTAAGTCTCACAGGGTTTCGCGAGCAGTTCTTC.

This chain connects TRBV20-1 to TRBJ2-7; D remains ambiguous. V shed 6 bases and J shed 2 bases, with 8 bases lying between them. Germline V CDR1 and CDR2: DFQATT, SNEGSKA (reference sequence). The CDR3 is made up of 11 amino acids. The CDR3 DNA reads as TGCAGTGCAACCGACCCCTACGAGCAGTACTTC. This sequence encodes CSATDPYEQYF.

The chain carries TRBV7-8 and TRBJ2-1; 12 nucleotides match TRBD2. The germline V gene encodes CDR1 SGHVS and CDR2 FQNEAQ. The CDR3 has 14 amino acids. With V trimmed by 6 bases and J by 8 bases, 5 bases remained unmatched. Here the CDR3 reads CASSPSGRADEQFF. The CDR3, as DNA: TGTGCCAGCAGTCCTAGCGGGAGGGCCGATGAGCAGTTCTTC.

The rearrangement uses TRBV20-1 and TRBJ2-3; D perhaps matches TRBD1 (6 bases). Per germline, CDR1 DFQATT and CDR2 SNEGSKA (reference sequence). This CDR3 has 14 amino acids. V lost 5 bases and J lost 3, with 15 bases in between. The DNA for the CDR3 is TGCAGTGCTCGTAGACAGGACTCAACAGATACGCAGTATTTT. Translation gives CSARRQDSTDTQYF.

The rearrangement uses TRBV20-1 and TRBJ1-2; D unresolved. Germline V gene data show CDR1 as DFQATT and CDR2 as SNEGSKA (reference sequence). The CDR3 runs 14 residues. V was shortened by 6 bases and J by 1 base, with 15 bases between the two germline ends. CDR3 sequence reads: CSASEILINYGYTF. The CDR3 coding sequence is TGCAGTGCCTCGGAGATCCTAATTAACTATGGCTACACCTTC.

This clonotype was seen more than once but under ten times. This chain connects TRBV12-3 or TRBV12-4 to TRBJ2-7; 7 positions match TRBD1. The V gene end was trimmed by 4 bases and the J gene end by 0 bases; junction bases not matched to a gene: 3. The CDR3 extends over 14 amino acids. CDR3 in amino acids: CASSWRTGSYEQYF. In nucleotides, the CDR3 is TGTGCCAGCAGTTGGCGGACAGGCTCCTACGAGCAGTACTTC.

This clonotype was counted only a few times. The chain recombines TRBV24-1 with TRBJ2-2; 8 nucleotides agree with TRBD1. Germline V lookup: CDR1 KGHDR, CDR2 SFDVKD. CDR3 size: 15 residues. V was clipped by 7 bases and J by 0 bases; unmatched bases: 3. CDR3 loop: CATSTGGTNTGELFF. Written as DNA, the CDR3 is TGTGCCACCAGCACAGGGGGGACGAACACCGGGGAGCTGTTTTTT.

This clonotype was detected a few times. The chain combines TRBV7-2 with TRBJ2-5, with 7 bases identical to TRBD1. Germline CDR1 SGHTA, CDR2 FQGNSA. This CDR3 is built from 16 residues. With 2 bases clipped from V and 3 bases from J, the junction kept 9 bases outside the gene matches. In nucleotides, the CDR3 is TGTGCCAGCAGCTTAATTGAGGGGGCCGGAGAAGAGACCCAGTACTTC. The encoded protein is CASSLIEGAGEETQYF. The full variable domain, its missing parts supplied by reference TRBV7-2 and TRBJ2-5, is GAGVSQSPSNKVTEKGKDVELRCDPISGHTALYWYRQSLGQGLEFLIYFQGNSAPDKSGLPSDRFSAERTGGSVSTLTIQRTQQEDSAVYLCASSLIEGAGEETQYFGPGTRLLVL.

This clonotype turned up a few times. The chain couples TRBV6-6 to TRBJ1-5; the D is unclear. The length of the CDR3 is 12 residues. V was shortened by 2 bases and J by 5 bases, with 4 bases between the two germline ends. The germline CDR1 and CDR2 sequences are MNHNY and SVGAGI (reference sequence). CDR3 nucleotide sequence: TGTGCCAGCAGTTACCCGGATCAGCCCCAGCATTTT. It translates to CASSYPDQPQHF.

The gene calls are TRBV20-1 and TRBJ2-1, with TRBD2 identical over 7 bases. This CDR3 comprises 13 residues. V lost 3 bases, J lost 7 bases, and 6 bases stayed unmatched. CDR1 DFQATT and CDR2 SNEGSKA come from the germline V gene (reference sequence). The CDR3 sequence: CSARDGGRNEQFF. The CDR3 coding sequence is TGCAGTGCTAGGGACGGGGGGAGGAATGAGCAGTTCTTC.

This clonotype came up a few times. CDR3: CASAQFRDRSYEQYF. CDR3 nucleotides: TGTGCCAGCGCACAATTCCGGGACAGGAGCTACGAGCAGTACTTC. The chain joins TRBV7-9 to TRBJ2-7; TRBD1 agrees at 8 bases. CDR3 length: 15 residues. V was clipped by 8 bases and J by 3 bases; unmatched bases: 12. Germline V gene data show CDR1 as SEHNR and CDR2 as FQNEAQ (reference sequence).

The table lists this clonotype with a few counts. The CDR3, as DNA: TGTGCCAGCAGCTTAGCGGCCGCCATCCTTGCAACTAATGAAAAACTGTTTTTT. Its protein is CASSLAAAILATNEKLFF. The V gene is TRBV7-2, the J gene TRBJ1-4; D is unclear. Trimming took off 0 bases at V and 0 bases at J, with 14 bases between the two ends. Germline V gene data show CDR1 as SGHTA and CDR2 as FQGNSA. The CDR3 runs 18 residues.

The chain couples TRBV4-2 to TRBJ2-5; TRBD2 matches at 7 bases. Trimming removed 0 bases from V and 2 bases from J; junction bases left unmatched: 12. Germline-derived CDR1 and CDR2 are LGHNA and YNFKEQ. This CDR3 comprises 18 residues. The CDR3 loop is CASSQELIRAGLQETQYF. CDR3 sequence (DNA): TGTGCCAGCAGCCAAGAGCTCATTCGCGCGGGACTACAAGAGACCCAGTACTTC.

At least ten counts were recorded for this clonotype. V usage is TRBV20-1 and J usage is TRBJ2-5, with 10 bases matching TRBD1. Trimming at V came to 5 bases and at J to 5 bases, leaving 5 bases not matched to a gene. Germline V lookup: CDR1 DFQATT, CDR2 SNEGSKA (reference sequence). The CDR3 length is 13 residues. CDR3 coding DNA: TGCAGTGCTGACCGGACAGGGGGGGAGACCCAGTACTTC. It codes for CSADRTGGETQYF.

The chain has TRBV29-1 and TRBJ2-7; 7 bases are a match to TRBD1. Trimming at V came to 8 bases and at J to 3 bases, leaving 7 bases not matched to a gene. CDR3 length: 12 residues. CDR1 and CDR2 from the germline V gene are SQVTM and ANQGSEA. The CDR3 DNA reads TGCAGCATCACCCGGGACAGCTACGAGCAGTACTTC. Its protein is CSITRDSYEQYF.